The clone carrying this T cell receptor (beta chain) appeared once. This sample was included in a study of T cell responses to AZD1222 COVID-19 vaccine. Germline V CDR1 and CDR2: SGHTA, FQGNSA. The CDR3 sequence is 14 residues long. With 6 bases clipped from V and 7 bases from J, the junction kept 8 bases outside the gene matches. Assay: immunoSEQ multiplex PCR; the TCRdb copy retains only in-frame clones and omits some. In the table there are 130,000 or so clones, 90% of which are singletons. The material sequenced was peripheral blood, taken on day 0 of AZD1222 vaccination. This sequence joins TRBV7-2 and TRBJ2-7; 11 nucleotides match TRBD2. The clonotype originates from an adult in good health. CDR3 in DNA: TGTGCCAGCAGTCTAGCGGGAGGTGCTGGTGAGCAGTACTTC. This encodes CASSLAGGAGEQYF.